The next 5 T cell receptor beta chains were all read from a single sample in a study of cytomegalovirus exposure and HLA in healthy donors. It was with 60 Vbeta and 13 Jbeta primers that the PCR ran. Repertoires were generated with immunoSEQ multiplex PCR, while TCRdb's copy carries only in-frame clones and drops some. The repertoire holds roughly 200,000 clones, with around 88% as singletons. The sample was PBMCs. Receptors originate from a woman in her thirties in good health and CMV-seronegative.

Turning to this clone: At one boundary the junction diverges from the germline segment, which might be a read error. The V gene is TRBV7-7, the J gene TRBJ2-5; D may be TRBD2 (6 bases). The CDR3 is 17 residues long. CDR1 is SSHAT and CDR2 is FNYEAQ in the germline V gene (reference sequence). Written as DNA, the CDR3 is TGTGCTAGCAGCTCAACGGGGCGCGGGGACGCCCTAGAGACCCAGTACTTC. Its translation is CASSSTGRGDALETQYF.

About this clone: Other DNA sequences in this specimen translate into the identical CDR3. V and J are TRBV28 and TRBJ2-1; D might be TRBD2 (6 bases). Germline assignment: CDR1 MDHEN and CDR2 SYDVKM. Trimming stripped 3 bases from V and 0 bases from J, with 9 bases between. The CDR3 length is 15 residues. The CDR3 sequence: CASSFGGSSYNEQFF. CDR3 in DNA: TGTGCCAGCAGTTTTGGAGGGAGCTCCTACAATGAGCAGTTCTTC.

The count of this clone is one. The rearrangement links TRBV28 to TRBJ2-1; D is ambiguous. V shed 2 bases and J shed 7 bases, with 12 bases lying between them. CDR1 is MDHEN and CDR2 is SYDVKM in the germline V gene. This CDR3 is 14 amino acids long. The CDR3 bases are TGTGCCAGCAGTTTAGGGCAGGCAGGTAATGAGCAGTTCTTC. This translates into CASSLGQAGNEQFF.

This sequence joins TRBV5-1 and TRBJ2-5; 7 bases fit TRBD1. This CDR3 contains 15 residues. V gave up 4 bases and J gave up 9 bases; unmatched junction bases: 15. Germline V gene sequence: CDR1 SGHRS, CDR2 YFSETQ. The CDR3 nucleotides are TGCGCCAGCAGCGCTACGGGACAGCACCCCCGGGCCCAGTACTTC. Residues: CASSATGQHPRAQYF.

The chain combines TRBV11-2 with TRBJ2-3, with 8 bases aligning to TRBD2. The CDR3 contains 14 residues. With V trimmed by 3 bases and J by 5 bases, 4 bases remained unmatched. The germline CDR1 and CDR2 sequences are SGHAT and FQNNGV. This chain's CDR3 is CASSFSGMGDTQYF. In DNA, the CDR3 is TGTGCCAGCAGCTTTAGCGGGATGGGAGATACGCAGTATTTT.